The next 24 T cell receptor beta chains were all read from a single sample in a study of T cell repertoires in cytomegalovirus infection (dated by TCRdb to about 2019). Sequencing took place on an Illumina HiSeq 1500. Using fastp at Q25 and MiXCR, TCRdb reprocessed the public reads and kept productive beta chains. Under each unique CDR3 protein, matching rows form one entry showing the most common genes and DNA. Counted in this sample were 450,000 to 550,000 distinct CDR3 sequences; 16% of them appeared once. 20% to 30% of the sample is in the top ten clones. The sequenced material came from CD8+ T cells from PBMCs. All receptors come from a human donor in good health (CMV status not recorded). Some clones in this sample may be carry-over from other donors' samples.

This chain connects TRBV11-2 to TRBJ2-3; 8 bases align to TRBD2. CDR1 and CDR2 from the germline V gene are SGHAT and FQNNGV. The CDR3 loop spans 16 amino acids. Unmatched junction bases numbered 6, after V lost 1 base and J lost 3 bases. The CDR3, as DNA: TGTGCCAGCAGCTTAGGCCGGGAGGGATGGACAGATACGCAGTATTTT. Its translation: CASSLGREGWTDTQYF.

This clonotype was recorded at least ten times. The chain combines TRBV12-3 or TRBV12-4 with TRBJ1-4; possible D gene TRBD1, 6 bases. This CDR3 is 14 amino acids long. V lost 5 bases to trimming and J lost 4 bases, with 11 bases between them. CDR3 sequence (DNA): TGTGCCAGCAGTGTGACAGGTTATAATGAAAAACTGTTTTTT. Its protein product is CASSVTGYNEKLFF.

Ten or more counts support this clonotype. The chain recombines TRBV7-3 with TRBJ2-1, with 8 bases aligning to TRBD1. Germline CDR1 and CDR2: SGHTA and FQGTGA. Trimming at V came to 3 bases and at J to 4 bases, leaving 11 bases not matched to a gene. This CDR3 is built from 17 residues. CDR3 DNA sequence: TGTGCCAGCAGCTTTCATTCCGGGACAGGTGAATACAATGAGCAGTTCTTC. Its protein is CASSFHSGTGEYNEQFF.

The table lists this clonotype with a few counts. This chain uses TRBV12-3 or TRBV12-4 with TRBJ2-7, with a tentative D call TRBD2 (6 bases). V was pared by 6 bases and J by 7 bases, with 16 bases between. This CDR3 region has 13 residues. CDR3 in DNA: TGTGCCAGCAGCCCAGGAGGGCCTCGAGAGCAGTACTTC. It translates to CASSPGGPREQYF.

V gene TRBV11-2 combines with J gene TRBJ2-5; D perhaps matches TRBD2 (6 bases). The CDR3 runs to 15 residues. V shed 4 bases and J shed 5 bases, with 17 bases lying between them. Germline CDR1 SGHAT, CDR2 FQNNGV. In DNA form, the CDR3 reads TGTGCCAGCAGCTCCCGACGGCGGGATCGGGAGACCCAGTACTTC. It codes for CASSSRRRDRETQYF.

This clonotype came up a few times. The V call is TRBV15, the J call TRBJ2-7; 7 nucleotides match TRBD1. CDR1 is LNHNV and CDR2 is YYDKDF in the germline V gene (reference sequence). V dropped 4 bases and J dropped 3; count of bases not matched to a gene: 3. The CDR3 sequence is 13 residues long. The CDR3 protein is CATSTGQDYEQYF. Here the CDR3 DNA reads TGTGCCACCAGCACCGGACAGGACTACGAGCAGTACTTC. Full variable domain (outside the CDR3, taken from reference TRBV15 and TRBJ2-7): DAMVIQNPRYQVTQFGKPVTLSCSQTLNHNVMYWYQQKSSQAPKLLFHYYDKDFNNEADTPDNFQSRRPNTSFCFLDIRSPGLGDTAMYLCATSTGQDYEQYFGPGTRLTVT.

This clonotype was observed many times. The gene calls are TRBV5-4 and TRBJ2-2; no firm D call. The CDR3 has 16 amino acids. V shed 4 bases and J shed 3 bases, with 16 bases lying between them. The germline V gene encodes CDR1 SGHNT and CDR2 YYREEE (reference sequence). CDR3: CASSAEVGSHTGELFF. CDR3 bases: TGTGCCAGCAGCGCTGAAGTAGGCTCCCACACCGGGGAGCTGTTTTTT.

This chain connects TRBV4-1 to TRBJ2-5; D gene uncertain. V was cut by 1 base and J by 1 base, with 7 bases left in between. Germline lookup yields CDR1 MGHRA and CDR2 YSYEKL. The CDR3 is 14 amino acids. CDR3 sequence: CASSQGWSQETQYF. CDR3 DNA: TGCGCCAGCAGCCAAGGCTGGAGCCAAGAGACCCAGTACTTC.

Comment on this clonotype: This sequence may be a read error, since a much larger clone differs from it by one base. Because it lacks the conserved phenylalanine or tryptophan at the end, this CDR3 is likely a read error. CDR3 amino acids: CASSLPSDRAQETQYL. CDR3 coding DNA: TGTGCCAGCAGCCTCCCCTCCGACAGGGCACAAGAGACCCAGTACTTA. The rearrangement uses TRBV7-9 and TRBJ2-5, with 7 nucleotides matching TRBD1. The V gene's germline CDR1 is SEHNR and CDR2 FQNEAQ (reference sequence). The CDR3 spans 16 residues. V shed 5 bases and J 2 bases; nucleotides not matched to a gene: 11.

This clonotype was counted many times. The chain recombines TRBV11-2 with TRBJ2-3, with 7 bases matching TRBD2. The CDR3 length is 16 residues. Germline CDR1 reads SGHAT; CDR2 reads FQNNGV. The ends lost 3 bases at V and 3 bases at J; junction bases unmatched: 9. DNA of the CDR3: TGTGCCAGCAGCTTGGGCAGCGGGATATTAACAGATACGCAGTATTTT. Its translation is CASSLGSGILTDTQYF. The full variable domain, with the rest looked up from reference TRBV11-2 and TRBJ2-3, is EAGVAQSPRYKIIEKRQSVAFWCNPISGHATLYWYQQILGQGPKLLIQFQNNGVVDDSQLPKDRFSAERLKGVDSTLKIQPAKLEDSAVYLCASSLGSGILTDTQYFGPGTRLTVL.

In its sample, this clonotype was seen many times. This chain links TRBV28 with TRBJ2-5; D might be TRBD1 (7 bases). In germline, CDR1 is MDHEN, CDR2 SYDVKM. With 5 bases removed from V and 5 bases from J, the gap between germline ends came to 18 bases. This CDR3 is built from 15 residues. The CDR3 DNA follows: TGTGCCAGCAGTCCGGGGGACAGAAGCGTTGAGACCCAGTACTTC. Its translation: CASSPGDRSVETQYF. Supplemented by reference TRBV28 and TRBJ2-5, the full variable domain reads DVKVTQSSRYLVKRTGEKVFLECVQDMDHENMFWYRQDPGLGLRLIYFSYDVKMKEKGDIPEGYSVSREKKERFSLILESASTNQTSMYLCASSPGDRSVETQYFGPGTRLLVL.

This clonotype was counted between two and nine times. The CDR3 spells CASSLTGSIMTGVDEQYF. CDR3 coding DNA: TGTGCCAGCAGCCTGACGGGGTCAATAATGACAGGGGTCGACGAGCAGTACTTC. This chain joins TRBV14 and TRBJ2-7, with 8 bases that match TRBD1. CDR3 length: 18 amino acids. The V segment lost 4 bases and the J segment 5 bases; nucleotides outside the gene matches: 19. CDR1 is SGHDN and CDR2 is FVKESK in the germline V gene.

This clonotype was picked up a small number of times. The J gene is TRBJ2-3, the V gene TRBV19; no reliable D call. CDR1 is LNHDA and CDR2 is SQIVND in the germline V gene (reference sequence). The CDR3 spans 16 residues. Trimming left V 5 bases short and J 2 bases short, with 17 bases between. CDR3 coding DNA: TGTGCCAGTAGTCCCGTTTCGCAACTGAACACAGATACGCAGTATTTT. It translates to CASSPVSQLNTDTQYF.

The genes are TRBV27 and TRBJ2-4; tentative D call: TRBD2 (5 bases). The CDR3 runs 15 residues. V lost 5 bases and J 8 bases, leaving 19 bases between the germline ends. Per the germline V gene, CDR1 is MNHEY and CDR2 is SMNVEV (reference sequence). The CDR3 loop reads CASSLRWAGGDIQYF. DNA for the CDR3: TGTGCCAGCAGTCTAAGGTGGGCAGGAGGAGACATTCAGTACTTC.

This clonotype was observed a handful of times. As DNA, the CDR3 is TGCGCCACCGATCTAGAGCCCCCTAGAGGGCAGTTCTTC. Translating gives CATDLEPPRGQFF. The chain links TRBV23-1 to TRBJ2-1; D ambiguous. TRBV23-1 is placed among ORFs of uncertain function. V lost 10 bases and J 12 bases, leaving 22 bases between the germline ends. The CDR3 consists of 13 residues.

The V and J genes are TRBV27 and TRBJ2-5; no clear D. V gave up 10 bases and J gave up 7 bases, with 16 bases separating them. The germline CDR1 and CDR2 sequences are MNHEY and SMNVEV (reference sequence). This CDR3 is built from 12 residues. Here the CDR3 DNA reads TGTGCCACCAAATCTGACTGGGGGACCCAGTACTTC. It is translated as CATKSDWGTQYF.

This clonotype was detected a few times. One end of the junction varies from germline; a read error may be responsible. The chain recombines TRBV27 with TRBJ2-3; 7 nucleotides agree with TRBD2. Germline V gives CDR1 MNHEY, CDR2 SMNVEV (reference sequence). The CDR3 spans 14 residues. The CDR3 DNA sequence: TGTGCCAACAGTTGGACTAGATCCGCCGATACGCAGTATTTT. Protein product: CANSWTRSADTQYF.

Many counts were recorded for this clonotype. This chain links TRBV7-6 with TRBJ1-3, with 7 bases aligning to TRBD1. V shed 5 bases, J shed 0 bases, and the junction held 7 bases outside the gene matches. Germline CDR1 SGHVS, CDR2 FNYEAQ. The CDR3 extends over 16 amino acids. DNA for the CDR3: TGTGCCAGCAGCATTGGGACAGCATACTCTGGAAACACCATATATTTT. Its protein is CASSIGTAYSGNTIYF.

This clonotype was seen more than once but under ten times. This rearrangement joins TRBV27 to TRBJ1-6; 8 bases are a match to TRBD1. The length of the CDR3 is 17 residues. Looked up from germline, CDR1 is MNHEY and CDR2 is SMNVEV (reference sequence). The junction had 3 bases not matched to a gene; V was cut back by 2 bases and J by 0 bases. The chain's CDR3 is CASSLTGGLSYNSPLHF. CDR3 nucleotide sequence: TGTGCCAGCAGTTTAACAGGGGGACTCTCCTATAATTCACCCCTCCACTTT.

The chain joins TRBV9 to TRBJ2-7; tentatively, D is TRBD2 (5 bases). Germline V gene sequence: CDR1 SGDLS, CDR2 YYNGEE. Trimming stripped 0 bases from V and 5 bases from J, with 15 bases between. The CDR3 runs to 15 residues. CDR3 protein: CASSVEAGRADEQYF. The DNA of the CDR3 is TGTGCCAGCAGCGTAGAGGCGGGCCGAGCCGACGAGCAGTACTTC.

This chain links TRBV27 with TRBJ2-1; 9 nucleotides line up with TRBD2. Germline V lookup: CDR1 MNHEY, CDR2 SMNVEV (reference sequence). CDR3 length: 15 amino acids. V dropped 4 bases and J dropped 14; count of bases not matched to a gene: 15. The CDR3 nucleotides are TGTGCCAGCAGTTCACCTCCGCGAACTAGCGGGTGGAAGTTCTTC. It specifies CASSSPPRTSGWKFF.

This clonotype has a count of ten or more. For the CDR3, the DNA is TGTGCCAGCAGTGAAGCCCCGTCTGAACGCTCTGGAAACACCATATATTTT. It specifies CASSEAPSERSGNTIYF. V and J are TRBV6-1 and TRBJ1-3; D gene uncertain. Germline CDR1 and CDR2: MNHNS and SASEGT. The CDR3 consists of 17 residues. V was clipped by 0 bases and J by 0 bases, with 12 bases between them.

This clonotype was picked up many times. The rearrangement joins TRBV19 to TRBJ1-1, with TRBD1 as a possible D gene (6 bases). Germline V gene lookup returns CDR1 LNHDA and CDR2 SQIVND (reference sequence). V gave up 7 bases and J gave up 1 base, with 13 bases separating them. The CDR3 covers 14 residues. The CDR3 DNA reads as TGTGCCAGTACCCCCGGGGGCCAGAACACTGAAGCTTTCTTT. Translation gives CASTPGGQNTEAFF.

This clonotype was found many times. CDR3 sequence reads: CASSELGRLGSYEQYF. The DNA for the CDR3 is TGTGCCAGCAGTGAACTGGGACGACTAGGCTCCTACGAGCAGTACTTC. The chain recombines TRBV6-1 with TRBJ2-7; D might be TRBD2 (6 bases). V shed 2 bases and J shed 0 bases, with 14 bases lying between them. The germline gives CDR1 MNHNS, CDR2 SASEGT. The CDR3 extends over 16 amino acids.